The 11 T cell receptor beta chains presented below share a single source sample, sequenced in a study of shared clonotypes between healthy human individuals. The assay was immunoSEQ multiplex PCR, and TCRdb's table has in-frame clones only and misses some. The profile shows fewer than 400,000 clones, approximately 74% of them singletons. Sequencing input: memory CD4+ T cells sorted from blood. The subset: CD45RA-negative fraction. These receptors came from a man aged 25-45 years in good health.

The chain recombines TRBV27 with TRBJ2-7; D is possibly TRBD1 (5 bases). Germline V gene lookup returns CDR1 MNHEY and CDR2 SMNVEV (reference sequence). This CDR3 comprises 19 residues. V lost 0 bases and J lost 0, with 21 bases in between. The CDR3 here is CASSLSMVRGRGSSYEQYF. The CDR3 region has the DNA TGTGCCAGCAGTTTATCGATGGTAAGGGGAAGGGGAAGCTCCTACGAGCAGTACTTC.

The chain uses TRBV11-2 and TRBJ2-7; no clear D gene. The V gene lost 3 bases and the J gene lost 2 bases, with 8 bases spanning the gap. From germline, CDR1 is SGHAT and CDR2 FQNNGV. The CDR3 length is 13 residues. CDR3 in DNA: TGTGCCAGCAGCTTGAGCCGTACCTACGAGCAGTACTTC. It specifies CASSLSRTYEQYF.

The rearrangement uses TRBV19 and TRBJ2-3; a possible D gene is TRBD2 (6 bases). CDR1 is LNHDA, CDR2 SQIVND, per germline (reference sequence). The CDR3 loop spans 21 amino acids. Trimming left V 3 bases short and J 2 bases short, with 30 bases between. The CDR3 sequence is CASSIRRRVAASKGVTDTQYF. CDR3 DNA sequence: TGTGCCAGTAGTATCAGGAGGAGGGTGGCGGCCAGCAAGGGAGTCACAGATACGCAGTATTTT.

The rearrangement uses TRBV19 and TRBJ2-4; the match to TRBD2 covers 10 bases. This CDR3 region has 15 residues. V lost 4 bases, J lost 9 bases, and 9 bases stayed unmatched. In germline, CDR1 is LNHDA, CDR2 SQIVND (reference sequence). The CDR3 protein is CASSNQREGLIIQYF. The CDR3 bases are TGTGCCAGTAGTAATCAGCGGGAGGGCCTGATCATTCAGTACTTC.

The chain couples TRBV19 to TRBJ2-3, with 13 bases matching TRBD2. CDR1 is LNHDA, CDR2 SQIVND, per germline (reference sequence). The CDR3 consists of 18 residues. After removal of 5 bases from V and 6 bases from J, the junction contained 14 bases not matched to a gene. The CDR3 loop is CASSLLPGLAGLGDTQYF. CDR3 coding DNA: TGTGCCAGTAGTCTGCTCCCGGGACTAGCGGGGCTGGGGGATACGCAGTATTTT.

V usage is TRBV5-4 and J usage is TRBJ1-1; TRBD1 might be the D (6 bases). The CDR3 length is 16 residues. Germline V gene sequence: CDR1 SGHNT, CDR2 YYREEE (reference sequence). V was pared by 4 bases and J by 0 bases, with 16 bases between. The CDR3 nucleotides are TGTGCCAGCAGCCCCCGAGGGGGTCTCATGAACACTGAAGCTTTCTTT. This sequence encodes CASSPRGGLMNTEAFF.

In its sample, this clone was seen a few times. The gene calls are TRBV27 and TRBJ1-4; D might be TRBD1 (6 bases). In germline, CDR1 is MNHEY, CDR2 SMNVEV (reference sequence). This CDR3 region has 16 residues. With 6 bases removed from V and 8 bases from J, the gap between germline ends came to 22 bases. CDR3 coding DNA: TGTGCCAGCAGCCCGAACCCACAGGGAGTGGGGGAAAAACTGTTTTTT. Its protein is CASSPNPQGVGEKLFF. Filled out from reference TRBV27 and TRBJ1-4, the complete variable domain reads EAQVTQNPRYLITVTGKKLTVTCSQNMNHEYMSWYRQDPGLGLRQIYYSMNVEVTDKGDVPEGYKVSRKEKRNFPLILESPSPNQTSLYFCASSPNPQGVGEKLFFGSGTQLSVL.

V gene TRBV6-5 combines with J gene TRBJ2-1, with D perhaps TRBD1 (6 bases). The CDR3 sequence is 14 residues long. Germline CDR1 and CDR2: MNHEY and SVGAGI. The V end was cut by 6 bases, the J end by 0 bases, with 9 bases between. The CDR3 DNA sequence: TGTGCCAGCAGGTCGACAGGCTCCTACAATGAGCAGTTCTTC. Protein sequence: CASRSTGSYNEQFF.

The CDR3 loop is CASSGGWETQYF. CDR3 in DNA: TGTGCCAGCAGTGGAGGATGGGAGACCCAGTACTTC. This chain links TRBV6-1 with TRBJ2-5; D remains unclear. The V end was cut by 4 bases, the J end by 5 bases, with 8 bases between. Germline V CDR1 and CDR2: MNHNS, SASEGT. The CDR3 runs to 12 residues.

Details on this clone: Since a much larger clone is just one base distant, this may be a read error. The chain recombines TRBV5-1 with TRBJ2-5, with unresolved D. Trimming pared 0 bases from V and 2 bases from J, leaving 5 bases between. This CDR3 comprises 13 residues. Germline CDR1 and CDR2: SGHRS and YFSETQ. CDR3 coding DNA: TGCGCCAGCAGCTTGGCCCAGCAAGAGACCCAGTACTTC. It yields the protein CASSLAQQETQYF.

This chain uses TRBV5-5 with TRBJ1-1, with D tentatively TRBD1 (6 bases). Germline lookup yields CDR1 SGHKS and CDR2 YYEKEE (reference sequence). CDR3 length: 17 amino acids. Trimming took 4 bases from V and 1 from J, leaving 20 bases between them. The CDR3 sequence: CASSPGSESGENTEAFF. The DNA for the CDR3 is TGTGCCAGCAGCCCTGGATCAGAATCAGGGGAGAACACTGAAGCTTTCTTT.